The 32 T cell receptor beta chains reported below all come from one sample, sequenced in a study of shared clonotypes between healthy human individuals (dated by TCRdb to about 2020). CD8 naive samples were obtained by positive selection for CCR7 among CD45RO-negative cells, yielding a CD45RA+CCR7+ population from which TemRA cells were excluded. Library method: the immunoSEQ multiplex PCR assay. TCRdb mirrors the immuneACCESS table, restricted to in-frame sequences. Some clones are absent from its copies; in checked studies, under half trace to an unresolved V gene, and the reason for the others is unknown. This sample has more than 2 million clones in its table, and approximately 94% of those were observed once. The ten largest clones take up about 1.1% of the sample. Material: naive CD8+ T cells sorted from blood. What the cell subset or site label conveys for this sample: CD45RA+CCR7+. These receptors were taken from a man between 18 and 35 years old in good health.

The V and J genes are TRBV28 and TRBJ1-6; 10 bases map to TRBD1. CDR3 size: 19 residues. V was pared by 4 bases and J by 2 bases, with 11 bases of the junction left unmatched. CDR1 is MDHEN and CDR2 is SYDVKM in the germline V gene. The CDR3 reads CASSYDSGTGVAYNSPLHF. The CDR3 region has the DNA TGTGCCAGCAGTTACGACTCCGGGACAGGGGTAGCCTATAATTCACCCCTCCACTTT.

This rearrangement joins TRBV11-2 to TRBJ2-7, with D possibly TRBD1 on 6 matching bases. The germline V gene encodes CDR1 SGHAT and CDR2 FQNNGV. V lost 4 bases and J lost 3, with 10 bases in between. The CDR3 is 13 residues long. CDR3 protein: CASSSGRGYEQYF. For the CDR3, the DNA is TGTGCCAGCAGCTCGGGCAGGGGCTACGAGCAGTACTTC.

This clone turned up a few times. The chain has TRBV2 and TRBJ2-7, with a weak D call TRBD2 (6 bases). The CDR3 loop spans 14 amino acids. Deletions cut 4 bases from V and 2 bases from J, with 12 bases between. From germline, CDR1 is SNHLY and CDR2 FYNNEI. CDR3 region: CASSGGDFPYEQYF. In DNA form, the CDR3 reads TGTGCCAGCAGTGGAGGGGACTTCCCCTACGAGCAGTACTTC.

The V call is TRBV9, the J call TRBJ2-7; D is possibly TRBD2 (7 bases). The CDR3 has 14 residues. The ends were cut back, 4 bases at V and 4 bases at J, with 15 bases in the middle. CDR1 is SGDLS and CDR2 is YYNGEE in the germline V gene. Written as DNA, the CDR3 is TGTGCCAGCAGCCCAGAAGGGGGGGATTACGAGCAGTACTTC. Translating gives CASSPEGGDYEQYF.

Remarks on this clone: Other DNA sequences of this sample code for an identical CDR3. In DNA form, the CDR3 reads TGTGCCAGCAGTTACAGTTCCTCCTACGAGCAGTACTTC. Its protein product is CASSYSSSYEQYF. This chain links TRBV6-5 with TRBJ2-7; D ambiguous. CDR1 is MNHEY and CDR2 is SVGAGI in the germline V gene. With 2 bases removed from V and 0 bases from J, the gap between germline ends came to 5 bases. CDR3 size: 13 residues.

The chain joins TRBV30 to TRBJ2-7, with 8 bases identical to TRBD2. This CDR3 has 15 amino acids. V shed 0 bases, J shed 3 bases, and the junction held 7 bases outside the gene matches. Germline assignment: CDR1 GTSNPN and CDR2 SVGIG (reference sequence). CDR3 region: CAWSVREGQYYEQYF. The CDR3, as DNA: TGTGCCTGGAGTGTCCGGGAGGGACAATACTACGAGCAGTACTTC. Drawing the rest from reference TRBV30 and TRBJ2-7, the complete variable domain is SQTIHQWPATLVQPVGSPLSLECTVEGTSNPNLYWYRQAAGRGLQLLFYSVGIGQISSEVPQNLSASRPQDRQFILSSKKLLLSDSGFYLCAWSVREGQYYEQYFGPGTRLTVT.

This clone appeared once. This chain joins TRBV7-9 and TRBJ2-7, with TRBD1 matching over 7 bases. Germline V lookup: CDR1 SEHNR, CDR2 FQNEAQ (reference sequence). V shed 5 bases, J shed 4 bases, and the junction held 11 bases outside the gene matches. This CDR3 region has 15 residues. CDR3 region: CASSHSTGTLYEQYF. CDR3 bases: TGTGCCAGCAGCCACTCGACAGGGACCCTATACGAGCAGTACTTC.

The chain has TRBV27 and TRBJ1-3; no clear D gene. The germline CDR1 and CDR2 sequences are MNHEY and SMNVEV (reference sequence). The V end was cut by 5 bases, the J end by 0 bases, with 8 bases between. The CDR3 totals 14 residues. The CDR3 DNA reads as TGTGCCAGCAGTCCTTCACCCTCTGGAAACACCATATATTTT. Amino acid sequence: CASSPSPSGNTIYF.

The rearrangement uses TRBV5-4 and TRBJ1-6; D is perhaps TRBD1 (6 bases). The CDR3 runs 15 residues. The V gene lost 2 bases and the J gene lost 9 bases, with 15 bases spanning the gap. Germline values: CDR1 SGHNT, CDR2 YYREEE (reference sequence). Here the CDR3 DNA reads TGTGCCAGCAGCTTCGGACAAGGAGGGGGTTCACCCCTCCACTTT. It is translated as CASSFGQGGGSPLHF.

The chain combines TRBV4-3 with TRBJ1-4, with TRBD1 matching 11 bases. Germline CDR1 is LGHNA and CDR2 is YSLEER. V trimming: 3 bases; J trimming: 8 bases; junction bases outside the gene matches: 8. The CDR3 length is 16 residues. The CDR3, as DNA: TGCGCCAGCAGCCAGTGGACAGGGGGCGGGAGGGAAAAACTGTTTTTT. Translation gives CASSQWTGGGREKLFF.

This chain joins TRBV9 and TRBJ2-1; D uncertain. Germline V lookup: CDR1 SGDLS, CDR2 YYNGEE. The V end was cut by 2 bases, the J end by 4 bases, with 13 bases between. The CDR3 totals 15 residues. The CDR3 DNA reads TGTGCCAGCAGCGTCGAGGACGGTTTTTACAATGAGCAGTTCTTC. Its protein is CASSVEDGFYNEQFF.

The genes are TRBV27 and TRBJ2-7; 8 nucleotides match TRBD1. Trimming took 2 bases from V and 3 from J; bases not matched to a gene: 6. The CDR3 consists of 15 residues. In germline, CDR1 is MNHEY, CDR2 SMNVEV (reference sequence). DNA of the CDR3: TGTGCCAGCAGTTTAGTGGCAGGGGGCGACTACGAGCAGTACTTC. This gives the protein CASSLVAGGDYEQYF.

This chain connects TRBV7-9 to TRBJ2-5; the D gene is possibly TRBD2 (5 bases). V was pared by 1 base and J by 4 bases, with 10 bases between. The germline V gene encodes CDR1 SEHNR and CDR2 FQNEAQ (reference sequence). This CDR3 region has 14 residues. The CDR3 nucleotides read TGTGCCAGCAGCTTAGGGCACGGAGGAGAGACCCAGTACTTC. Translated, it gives CASSLGHGGETQYF.

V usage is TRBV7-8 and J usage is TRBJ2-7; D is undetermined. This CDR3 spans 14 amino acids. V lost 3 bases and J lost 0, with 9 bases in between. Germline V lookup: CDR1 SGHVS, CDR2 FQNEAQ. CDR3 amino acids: CASSFRSHSYEQYF. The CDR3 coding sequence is TGTGCCAGCAGCTTCCGGAGCCACTCCTACGAGCAGTACTTC.

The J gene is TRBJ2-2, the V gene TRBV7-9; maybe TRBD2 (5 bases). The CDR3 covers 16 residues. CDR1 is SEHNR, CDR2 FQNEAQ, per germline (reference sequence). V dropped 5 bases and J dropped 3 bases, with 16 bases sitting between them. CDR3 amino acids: CASSRVDREDTGELFF. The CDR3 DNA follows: TGTGCCAGCAGCCGAGTAGACCGGGAAGACACCGGGGAGCTGTTTTTT.

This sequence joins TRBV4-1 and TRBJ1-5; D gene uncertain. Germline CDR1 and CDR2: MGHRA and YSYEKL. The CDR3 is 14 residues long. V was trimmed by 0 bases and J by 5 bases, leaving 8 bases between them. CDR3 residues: CASSQDSGDQPQHF. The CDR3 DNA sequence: TGCGCCAGCAGCCAAGATTCCGGGGATCAGCCCCAGCATTTT.

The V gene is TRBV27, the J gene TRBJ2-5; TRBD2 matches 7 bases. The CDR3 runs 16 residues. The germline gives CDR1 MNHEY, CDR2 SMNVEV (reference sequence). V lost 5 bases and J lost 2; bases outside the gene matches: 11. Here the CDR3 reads CASSPSAGVLQETQYF. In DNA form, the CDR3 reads TGTGCCAGCAGTCCAAGCGCGGGGGTACTACAAGAGACCCAGTACTTC.

CDR3 sequence reads: CASSILGTGIYNEQFF. The CDR3 DNA reads as TGTGCCAGCAGCATTTTAGGGACAGGGATCTACAATGAGCAGTTCTTC. This chain links TRBV27 with TRBJ2-1, with 9 nucleotides matching TRBD1. Per the germline V gene, CDR1 is MNHEY and CDR2 is SMNVEV (reference sequence). The J segment lost 3 bases and the V segment lost 6 bases, leaving 9 bases of the junction unmatched. There are 16 residues in the CDR3.

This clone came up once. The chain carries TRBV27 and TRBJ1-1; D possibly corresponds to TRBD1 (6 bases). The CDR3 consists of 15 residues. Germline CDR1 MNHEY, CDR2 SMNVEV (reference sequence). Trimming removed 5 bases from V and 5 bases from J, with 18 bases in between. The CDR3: CASSLTGQLITEAFF. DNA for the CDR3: TGTGCCAGCAGTCTTACCGGACAGCTTATTACTGAAGCTTTCTTT.

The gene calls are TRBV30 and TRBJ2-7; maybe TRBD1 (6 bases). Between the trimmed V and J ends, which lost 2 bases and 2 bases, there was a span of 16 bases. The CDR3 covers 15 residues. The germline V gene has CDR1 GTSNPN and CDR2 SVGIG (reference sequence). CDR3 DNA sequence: TGTGCCTGGAGTAAAACAGGGTTAGGAACCTACGAGCAGTACTTC. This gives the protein CAWSKTGLGTYEQYF. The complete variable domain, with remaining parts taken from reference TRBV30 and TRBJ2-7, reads SQTIHQWPATLVQPVGSPLSLECTVEGTSNPNLYWYRQAAGRGLQLLFYSVGIGQISSEVPQNLSASRPQDRQFILSSKKLLLSDSGFYLCAWSKTGLGTYEQYFGPGTRLTVT.

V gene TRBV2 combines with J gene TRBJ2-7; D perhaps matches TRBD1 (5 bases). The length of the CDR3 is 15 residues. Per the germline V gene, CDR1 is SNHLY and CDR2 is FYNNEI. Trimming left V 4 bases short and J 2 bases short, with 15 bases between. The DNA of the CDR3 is TGTGCCAGCAGTGGGTCACAGGCCACCACCTACGAGCAGTACTTC. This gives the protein CASSGSQATTYEQYF.

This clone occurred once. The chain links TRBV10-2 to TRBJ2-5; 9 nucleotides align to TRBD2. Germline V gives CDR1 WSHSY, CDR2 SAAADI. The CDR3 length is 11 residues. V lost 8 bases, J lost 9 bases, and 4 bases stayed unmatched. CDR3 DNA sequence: TGCGCCAGCGGGACTAGCTTTCCCCAGTACTTC. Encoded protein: CASGTSFPQYF.

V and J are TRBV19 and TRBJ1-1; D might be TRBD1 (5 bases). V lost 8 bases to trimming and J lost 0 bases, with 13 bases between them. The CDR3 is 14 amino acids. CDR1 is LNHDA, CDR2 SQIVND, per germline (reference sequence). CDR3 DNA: TGTGCCAGTCCCCCGGGACCCGTGAACACTGAAGCTTTCTTT. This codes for CASPPGPVNTEAFF.

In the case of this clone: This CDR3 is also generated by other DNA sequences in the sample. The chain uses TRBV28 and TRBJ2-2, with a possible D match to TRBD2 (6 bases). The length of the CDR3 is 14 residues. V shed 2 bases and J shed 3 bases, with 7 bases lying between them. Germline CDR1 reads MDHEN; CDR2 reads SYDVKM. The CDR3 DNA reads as TGTGCCAGCAGTTTAAGCGGGCACACCGGGGAGCTGTTTTTT. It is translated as CASSLSGHTGELFF.

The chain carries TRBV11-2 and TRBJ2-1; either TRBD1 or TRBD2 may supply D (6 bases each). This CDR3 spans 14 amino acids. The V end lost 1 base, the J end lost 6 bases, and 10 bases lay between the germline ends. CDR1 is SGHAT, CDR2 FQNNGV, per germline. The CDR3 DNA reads TGTGCCAGCAGCTTAGCGGGGGCGATCAATGAGCAGTTCTTC. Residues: CASSLAGAINEQFF.

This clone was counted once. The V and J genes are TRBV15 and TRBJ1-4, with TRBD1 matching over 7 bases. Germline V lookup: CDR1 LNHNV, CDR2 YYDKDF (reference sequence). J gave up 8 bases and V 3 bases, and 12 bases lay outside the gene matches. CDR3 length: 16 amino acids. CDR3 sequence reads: CATSRTTTGLGEKLFF. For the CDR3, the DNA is TGTGCCACCAGCAGGACAACGACAGGGTTAGGCGAAAAACTGTTTTTT.

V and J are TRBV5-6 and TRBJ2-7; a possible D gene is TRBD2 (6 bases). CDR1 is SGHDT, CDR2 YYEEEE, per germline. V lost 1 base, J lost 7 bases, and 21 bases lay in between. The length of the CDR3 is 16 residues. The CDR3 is CASSLMEGMMRTEQYF. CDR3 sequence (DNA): TGTGCCAGCAGCTTGATGGAGGGGATGATGAGGACTGAGCAGTACTTC.

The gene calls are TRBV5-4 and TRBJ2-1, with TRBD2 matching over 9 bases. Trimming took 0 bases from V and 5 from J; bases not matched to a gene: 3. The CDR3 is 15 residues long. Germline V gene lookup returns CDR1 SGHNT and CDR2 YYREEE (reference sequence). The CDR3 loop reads CASSLGLAGHNEQFF. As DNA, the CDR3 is TGTGCCAGCAGCTTGGGGCTAGCGGGACACAATGAGCAGTTCTTC.

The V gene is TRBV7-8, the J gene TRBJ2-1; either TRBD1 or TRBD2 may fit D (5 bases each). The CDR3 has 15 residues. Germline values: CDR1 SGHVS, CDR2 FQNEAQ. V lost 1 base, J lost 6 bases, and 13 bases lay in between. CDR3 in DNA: TGTGCCAGCAGCTTAGATAGTATGGGGGTCAATGAGCAGTTCTTC. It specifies CASSLDSMGVNEQFF.

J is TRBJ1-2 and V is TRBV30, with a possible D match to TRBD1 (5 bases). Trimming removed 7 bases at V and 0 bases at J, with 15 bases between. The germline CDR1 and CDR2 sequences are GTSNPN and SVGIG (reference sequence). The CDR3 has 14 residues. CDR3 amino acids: CASEGGVTNYGYTF. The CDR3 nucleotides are TGTGCCTCGGAGGGAGGGGTGACTAACTATGGCTACACCTTC.

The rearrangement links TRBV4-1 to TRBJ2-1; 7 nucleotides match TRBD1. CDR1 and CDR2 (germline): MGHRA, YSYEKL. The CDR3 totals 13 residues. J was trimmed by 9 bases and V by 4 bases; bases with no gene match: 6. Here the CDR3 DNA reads TGCGCCAGCAGCCCGCCAGGGGGAGCTGAGCAGTTCTTC. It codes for CASSPPGGAEQFF.

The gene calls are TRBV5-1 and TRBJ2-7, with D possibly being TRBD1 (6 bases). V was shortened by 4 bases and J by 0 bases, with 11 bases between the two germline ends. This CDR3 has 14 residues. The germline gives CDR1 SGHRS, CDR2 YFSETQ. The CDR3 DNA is TGCGCCAGCAGCGAGACAGGTAGCTCCTACGAGCAGTACTTC. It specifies CASSETGSSYEQYF.